The source of this T cell receptor beta chain is a study of cytomegalovirus exposure and HLA in healthy donors. The study's findings and limits: Presence/absence comparisons presumed near-even sequencing depth among donors. An analysis done earlier found most TCR beta V segments productive about 87% or about 30% of the time. Apparent HLA restriction characterized most CMV-associated TCR beta chains in a later analysis.

With regard to this clone: What it binds is not known.

PCR used 60 Vbeta primers and 13 Jbeta primers. This table comes from immunoSEQ multiplex PCR, and its TCRdb copy is limited to in-frame clones, with some not included. The data contain around 240,000 clones, around 80% of them singletons. This receptor was identified in a woman aged 40 to 55 in good health and CMV-seropositive. Sequenced input: PBMCs.

In DNA, the CDR3 is TGCAGCGTTGAATCAGGGATCTCTGGAAACACCATATATTTT. The encoded protein is CSVESGISGNTIYF. The chain links TRBV29-1 to TRBJ1-3, with D maybe TRBD1 (5 bases). The V gene's germline CDR1 is SQVTM and CDR2 ANQGSEA. The CDR3 has 14 amino acids. The ends were cut back, 2 bases at V and 0 bases at J, with 8 bases in the middle.